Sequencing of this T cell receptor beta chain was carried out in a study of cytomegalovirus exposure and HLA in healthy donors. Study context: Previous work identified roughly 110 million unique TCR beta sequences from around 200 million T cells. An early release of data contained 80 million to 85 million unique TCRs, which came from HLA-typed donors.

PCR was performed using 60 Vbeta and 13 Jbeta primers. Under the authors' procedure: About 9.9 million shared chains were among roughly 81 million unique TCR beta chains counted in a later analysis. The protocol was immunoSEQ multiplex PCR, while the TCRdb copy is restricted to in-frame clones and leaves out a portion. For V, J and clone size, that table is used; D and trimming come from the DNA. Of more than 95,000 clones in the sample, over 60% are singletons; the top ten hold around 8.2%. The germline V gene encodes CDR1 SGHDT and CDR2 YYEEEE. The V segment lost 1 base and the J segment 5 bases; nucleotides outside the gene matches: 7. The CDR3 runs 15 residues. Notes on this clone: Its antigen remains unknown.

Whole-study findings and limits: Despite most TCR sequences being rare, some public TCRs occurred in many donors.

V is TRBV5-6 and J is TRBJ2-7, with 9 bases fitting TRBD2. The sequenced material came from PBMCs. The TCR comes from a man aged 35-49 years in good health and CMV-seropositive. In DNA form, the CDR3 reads TGTGCCAGCAGCTTGCTTAGCGGGAGAGCCCACGAGCAGTACTTC. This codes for CASSLLSGRAHEQYF. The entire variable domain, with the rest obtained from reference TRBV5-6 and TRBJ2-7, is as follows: DAGVTQSPTHLIKTRGQQVTLRCSPKSGHDTVSWYQQALGQGPQFIFQYYEEEERQRGNFPDRFSGHQFPNYSSELNVNALLLGDSALYLCASSLLSGRAHEQYFGPGTRLTVT.